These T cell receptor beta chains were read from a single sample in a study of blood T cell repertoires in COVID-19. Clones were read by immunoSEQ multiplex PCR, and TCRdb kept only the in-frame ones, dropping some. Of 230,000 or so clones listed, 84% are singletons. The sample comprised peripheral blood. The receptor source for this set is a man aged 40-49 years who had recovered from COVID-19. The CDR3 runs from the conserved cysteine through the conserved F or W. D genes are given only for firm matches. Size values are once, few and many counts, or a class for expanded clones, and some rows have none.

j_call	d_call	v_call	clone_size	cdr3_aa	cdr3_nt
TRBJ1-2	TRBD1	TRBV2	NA	CASSGRTGADGYTF	TGTGCCAGCAGTGGGAGGACAGGGGCCGATGGCTACACCTTC
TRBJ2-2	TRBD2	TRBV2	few	CASSFRLAGSNTGELFF	TGTGCCAGCAGTTTCAGACTAGCGGGGTCGAACACCGGGGAGCTGTTTTTT
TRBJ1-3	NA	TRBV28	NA	CASSLIWGPGNTIYF	TGTGCCAGCAGTTTAATCTGGGGGCCCGGAAACACCATATATTTT
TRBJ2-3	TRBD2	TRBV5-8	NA	CASSLAGAGGVDTQYF	TGTGCCAGCAGCCTGGCCGGAGCGGGAGGTGTGGATACGCAGTATTTT
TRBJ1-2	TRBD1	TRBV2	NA	CASSEARTGSGYTF	TGTGCCAGCAGTGAAGCGAGGACAGGGTCTGGCTACACCTTC
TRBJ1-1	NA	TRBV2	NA	CASRGGRGTEAFF	TGTGCCAGCAGGGGGGGGCGCGGTACTGAAGCTTTCTTT
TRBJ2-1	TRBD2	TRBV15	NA	CATSRDRGLAGYNEQFF	TGTGCCACCAGCAGAGATCGGGGGCTAGCGGGATACAATGAGCAGTTCTTC
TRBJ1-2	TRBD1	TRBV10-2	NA	CASSANQGQGRDGYTF	TGCGCCAGCAGCGCAAACCAGGGACAGGGACGCGACGGCTACACCTTC
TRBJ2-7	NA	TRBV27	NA	CASSLSRGTVRWEQYF	TGTGCCAGCAGTTTATCCCGCGGGACGGTTCGGTGGGAGCAGTACTTC
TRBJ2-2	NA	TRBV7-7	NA	CASSLISAGELFF	TGTGCCAGCAGCTTGATTTCAGCCGGGGAGCTGTTTTTT
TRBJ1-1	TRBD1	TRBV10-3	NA	CAISDGTGIDTEAFF	TGTGCCATCAGTGATGGGACAGGGATCGACACTGAAGCTTTCTTT
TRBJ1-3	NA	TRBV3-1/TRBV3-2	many	CASSQDHGGSGNTIYF	TGTGCCAGCAGCCAAGATCATGGTGGCTCGGGAAACACCATATATTTT
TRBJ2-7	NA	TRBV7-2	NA	CASSLESSTKYF	TGTGCCAGCAGCTTAGAAAGTAGCACTAAGTACTTC
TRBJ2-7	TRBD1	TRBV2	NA	CASSPRDRGGYEQYF	TGTGCCAGCAGTCCCCGGGACAGGGGGGGCTACGAGCAGTACTTC
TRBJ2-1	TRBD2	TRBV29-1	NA	CSLRRGGVYNEQFF	TGCAGCTTAAGGCGGGGGGGGGTTTACAATGAGCAGTTCTTC
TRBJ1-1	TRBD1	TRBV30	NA	CAWGGQANTEAFF	TGTGCCTGGGGGGGACAGGCGAACACTGAAGCTTTCTTT
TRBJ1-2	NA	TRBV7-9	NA	CASSPPGGNYGYTF	TGTGCCAGCAGCCCACCGGGAGGTAACTATGGCTACACCTTC